This TCR beta chain comes out of a study of T cell changes during pregnancy in multiple sclerosis. In germline, CDR1 is SQVTM, CDR2 ANQGSEA. The CDR3 runs 12 residues. The V end lost 5 bases, the J end lost 4 bases, and 8 bases lay between the germline ends. TCRdb's table, derived via immunoSEQ multiplex PCR, lists solely in-frame clones and lacks some. The table records over 30,000 clones, roughly 94% of them present only once. This sample comprised CD4+ T cells from peripheral blood mononuclear cells, obtained in the third trimester of pregnancy. V gene TRBV29-1 combines with J gene TRBJ1-4; D is perhaps TRBD1 (5 bases). The TCR originated in a female donor with multiple sclerosis, enrolled in a pregnancy study. In DNA form, the CDR3 reads TGCAGCGTTCGACAGCTTAATGAAAAACTGTTTTTT. Encoded protein: CSVRQLNEKLFF.